These 8 T cell receptor beta chains came from one sample sequenced in a study of blood T cell repertoires in COVID-19. Only in-frame clones appear in the TCRdb table, and some are missing; sequencing was by immunoSEQ multiplex PCR. Counted here are approximately 60,000 clones, 80% to 95% occurring once; the ten biggest clones make up about 3.1%. Source material: peripheral blood. The receptors derive from a man between 65 and 79 years old with active COVID-19.

The rearrangement uses TRBV4-3 and TRBJ1-1; weak D call: TRBD1 (6 bases). CDR1 and CDR2 from the germline V gene are LGHNA and YSLEER. CDR3 length: 15 amino acids. Between the trimmed V and J ends, which lost 0 bases and 5 bases, there was a span of 13 bases. The CDR3: CASSQEVGRGTEAFF. The CDR3 DNA reads as TGCGCCAGCAGCCAAGAAGTTGGCAGGGGAACTGAAGCTTTCTTT.

The gene calls are TRBV7-2 and TRBJ1-2; the match to TRBD1 covers 11 bases. V shed 5 bases, J shed 8 bases, and the junction held 7 bases outside the gene matches. The CDR3 runs to 14 residues. Germline-derived CDR1 and CDR2 are SGHTA and FQGNSA. CDR3 amino acids: CASSEGQGARGYTF. DNA of the CDR3: TGTGCCAGCAGCGAAGGACAGGGGGCGAGAGGCTACACCTTC.

This chain uses TRBV10-3 with TRBJ1-1; no definite D call. The V gene lost 6 bases and the J gene lost 1 base, with 12 bases spanning the gap. Germline CDR1 is ENHRY and CDR2 is SYGVKD. The CDR3 contains 14 residues. CDR3: CAISPDHGNTEAFF. The CDR3 bases are TGTGCCATCAGCCCCGATCACGGGAACACTGAAGCTTTCTTT.

The rearrangement joins TRBV18 to TRBJ2-6, with a tentative D call TRBD1 (5 bases). V dropped 3 bases and J dropped 2 bases, with 11 bases sitting between them. Germline V gives CDR1 KGHSH, CDR2 LQKENI. The CDR3 is 16 amino acids. Here the CDR3 reads CASSPRRGAGANVLTF. The CDR3 DNA is TGTGCCAGCTCACCCCGTAGGGGCGCTGGGGCCAACGTCCTGACTTTC.

This chain joins TRBV12-3 or TRBV12-4 and TRBJ2-2; D is undetermined. V shed 3 bases and J shed 6 bases, with 8 bases lying between them. This CDR3 contains 13 residues. Here the CDR3 DNA reads TGTGCCAGCAGTTTGGCGGTCCCCGGGGAGCTGTTTTTT. Protein: CASSLAVPGELFF.

This clone was seen only a few times. The chain carries TRBV6-2 or TRBV6-3 and TRBJ1-1; D may be TRBD1 (5 bases). The CDR3 sequence is 15 residues long. The germline gives CDR1 MNHEY, CDR2 SVGEGT. V dropped 2 bases and J dropped 4 bases, with 14 bases sitting between them. CDR3 sequence: CASSYGAKGITEAFF. DNA of the CDR3: TGTGCCAGCAGTTACGGGGCCAAAGGTATCACTGAAGCTTTCTTT.

This clone was seen only once. The V call is TRBV3-1 (or the pseudogene TRBV3-2), the J call TRBJ2-2; no firm D call. The CDR3 runs to 16 residues. The germline V and J ends were trimmed by 3 bases and 0 bases, with 11 bases remaining between them. The germline CDR1 and CDR2 sequences are LGHDT and YNNKEL (reference sequence). The chain's CDR3 is CASSHRNLANTGELFF. CDR3 nucleotides: TGTGCCAGCAGCCATCGTAACTTAGCGAACACCGGGGAGCTGTTTTTT.

This rearrangement joins TRBV28 to TRBJ2-3; the D gene is possibly TRBD2 (7 bases). The CDR3 spans 15 residues. From germline, CDR1 is MDHEN and CDR2 SYDVKM. Trimming pared 3 bases from V and 1 base from J, leaving 11 bases between. In DNA, the CDR3 is TGTGCCAGCAGTTTGGGGGGGCAGGGCACAGATACGCAGTATTTT. It yields the protein CASSLGGQGTDTQYF.